This is a list of T cell receptor beta chains from one sample in a study of vaccination and CD4 T cells after COVID-19. TCRdb independently ran MiXCR on the PCR reads; one entry per CDR3 protein. Of around 13,000 distinct CDR3 sequences listed, roughly 50% are singletons. Their specific antigens are unknown. Sequenced sample: CD4+ T cells from blood, cultured in vitro. The source is a human donor who had recovered from COVID-19. Each CDR3 is given with its conserved first and last residue. A D gene is named only where the DNA matches it firmly. Only some rows state a clone size, as once, few, many or a class for expanded clones.

V gene	clone size	J gene	D gene	CDR3 protein	CDR3 DNA
TRBV2	few	TRBJ1-1	TRBD1	CASSEGTGGFAEAFF	TGTGCCAGCAGTGAAGGGACAGGGGGCTTCGCTGAAGCTTTCTTT
TRBV29-1	-	TRBJ2-5	-	CSVTQQETQYF	TGCAGCGTTACCCAACAAGAGACCCAGTACTTC
TRBV7-2	-	TRBJ2-2	-	CASSAAFGGELFF	TGTGCCAGCAGCGCGGCTTTCGGCGGGGAGCTGTTTTTT
TRBV20-1	few	TRBJ2-5	-	CSARVIAVVTQYF	TGCAGTGCTAGAGTCATAGCCGTTGTGACCCAGTACTTC
TRBV6-5	-	TRBJ1-2	TRBD1	CASSYPRQGTFGYTF	TGTGCCAGCAGTTACCCCCGACAGGGGACTTTCGGCTACACCTTC
TRBV6-2/TRBV6-3	few	TRBJ2-2	-	CASSRVPGFANTGELFF	TGTGCCAGCAGCCGCGTCCCAGGGTTCGCGAACACCGGGGAGCTGTTTTTT
TRBV19	-	TRBJ1-1	-	CASQQGLREAFF	TGTGCCAGTCAGCAGGGGCTAAGAGAAGCTTTCTTT
TRBV15	-	TRBJ2-5	TRBD1	CATSRARDSQETQYF	TGTGCCACCAGCAGAGCCCGGGACAGTCAAGAGACCCAGTACTTC
TRBV20-1	few	TRBJ1-2	-	CSARAKANYGYTF	TGCAGTGCTAGAGCGAAGGCTAACTATGGCTACACCTTC
TRBV5-1	medium-sized	TRBJ1-3	-	CASSTGTLESGNTIYF	TGCGCCAGCAGCACCGGGACGCTAGAATCTGGAAACACCATATATTTT
TRBV10-3	-	TRBJ2-7	TRBD2	CAISAGRAYEQYF	TGTGCCATCAGTGCCGGGAGGGCCTACGAGCAGTACTTC
TRBV5-3	-	TRBJ1-2	TRBD1	CASSVGQGSYGYTF	TGTGCCAGCAGCGTTGGACAGGGCAGCTATGGCTACACCTTC
TRBV20-1	-	TRBJ1-3	-	CSARAGGYSGNTIYF	TGCAGTGCTAGAGCGGGGGGTTACTCTGGAAACACCATATATTTT
TRBV7-9	few	TRBJ2-5	-	CASSPRPGMQTQYF	TGTGCCAGCAGCCCTCGACCAGGGATGCAGACCCAGTACTTC
TRBV20-1	-	TRBJ2-1	TRBD1	CSAREGRGLGEQFF	TGCAGTGCTAGAGAGGGCAGGGGGTTGGGTGAGCAGTTCTTC
TRBV30	-	TRBJ2-2	-	CAWSVQGGTGELFF	TGTGCCTGGAGTGTACAGGGCGGCACCGGGGAGCTGTTTTTT
TRBV19	-	TRBJ2-1	TRBD2	CASSTGLARGEQFF	TGTGCCAGTAGTACGGGACTAGCGAGGGGTGAGCAGTTCTTC
TRBV7-9	-	TRBJ1-5	-	CASSSIDKEGQPQHF	TGTGCCAGCAGCTCGATCGACAAGGAGGGGCAGCCCCAGCATTTT
TRBV6-1	few	TRBJ2-3	-	CASSTGTFTGDTQYF	TGTGCCAGCAGTACCGGCACGTTTACAGGAGATACGCAGTATTTT
TRBV7-8	few	TRBJ2-4	-	CASSPGVGFWDF	TGTGCCAGCAGCCCCGGGGTGGGCTTTTGGGACTTC
TRBV21-1	once	TRBJ2-3	-	CASSKASADTQYF	TGTGCCAGCAGCAAAGCTTCGGCGGATACGCAGTATTTT
TRBV20-1	few	TRBJ2-7	-	CSARESYYEQYF	TGCAGTGCTAGAGAAAGCTACTACGAGCAGTACTTC
TRBV5-1	-	TRBJ2-7	-	CASSLGPFGAGYEQYF	TGCGCCAGCAGCTTGGGTCCCTTTGGGGCAGGATACGAGCAGTACTTC
TRBV11-2	few	TRBJ2-2	-	CASSLGPRGELFF	TGTGCCAGCAGCTTAGGTCCCCGCGGGGAGCTGTTTTTT
TRBV7-3	once	TRBJ2-1	TRBD2	CASSLLAGVDHNEQFF	TGTGCTAGCAGCTTACTAGCGGGAGTAGACCACAATGAGCAGTTCTTC
TRBV6-5	-	TRBJ2-2	TRBD1	CASSWGQGWAGELFF	TGTGCCAGCAGTTGGGGACAGGGATGGGCCGGGGAGCTGTTTTTT
TRBV7-2	-	TRBJ2-2	-	CASSPQGFNTGELFF	TGTGCCAGCAGCCCTCAGGGGTTCAACACCGGGGAGCTGTTTTTT
TRBV7-9	-	TRBJ2-3	-	CASSANTDTQYF	TGTGCCAGCAGCGCGAACACAGATACGCAGTATTTT
TRBV25-1	few	TRBJ1-1	-	CASSEVGGYTEAFF	TGTGCCAGCAGTGAAGTAGGCGGATACACTGAAGCTTTCTTT
TRBV6-4	-	TRBJ2-7	-	CASSASDAGSTPQYF	TGTGCCAGCAGTGCCTCTGACGCGGGTTCAACTCCCCAGTACTTC
TRBV6-2/TRBV6-3	-	TRBJ2-6	TRBD1	CASSPGQTLSGANVLTF	TGTGCCAGCAGCCCGGGACAGACTCTCTCTGGGGCCAACGTCCTGACTTTC
TRBV6-5	once	TRBJ2-1	TRBD2	CASSLNFRRGNEQFF	TGTGCCAGCAGTTTAAACTTTCGGCGGGGGAATGAGCAGTTCTTC
TRBV15	few	TRBJ2-3	-	CATSREKSYTDTQYF	TGTGCCACCAGCAGAGAGAAGAGTTACACAGATACGCAGTATTTT
TRBV7-3	-	TRBJ2-1	-	CASSLTQGGGQFF	TGTGCCAGCAGCTTAACCCAGGGGGGCGGGCAGTTCTTC
TRBV10-3	-	TRBJ2-5	-	CAIKGSRQETQYF	TGTGCCATCAAAGGAAGCAGACAAGAGACCCAGTACTTC
TRBV7-3	few	TRBJ2-3	TRBD2	CASSLTASGRTDTQYF	TGTGCCAGCAGCTTAACGGCTAGCGGGAGGACAGATACGCAGTATTTT